This TCR beta chain was sequenced for a study of regulatory T cells in long-lasting Graves disease. Study-level results: Those with persistent disease had in common more public clonotypes (fewer than 3,000) than new patients (approximately 890). Those with persistent Graves' had less TCR diversity than newly diagnosed patients.

This sample's time point: persistent/refractory GD, antithyroid drugs over 5 years with positive TRAb. Preparation of the TCR library used RNA extracted from PBMCs. It was American Thyroid Association guidelines that determined Graves' disease diagnosis. This clonotype was counted only a few times. Its antigen is not identified. The TCR beta library used iRepertoire HTBI primers with Arm-PCR amplification of CDR3. MiXCR was run by TCRdb on the multiplex PCR reads, yielding one entry per CDR3 protein. The profile shows about 400,000 distinct CDR3 sequences, around 21% of them singletons. CDR1 and CDR2 (germline): SGDLS, YYNGEE. The CDR3 contains 15 residues. V shed 1 base and J shed 1 base, with 11 bases lying between them.

The chain has TRBV9 and TRBJ1-1; a possible D gene is TRBD1 (5 bases). This receptor was identified in a female donor with Graves disease. The sequenced sample was peripheral blood mononuclear cells (PBMCs), obtained when the disease was refractory, from a patient treated with antithyroid drugs. The CDR3 sequence is CASSVSGAGNTEAFF. CDR3 DNA sequence: TGTGCCAGCAGCGTAAGTGGGGCAGGGAACACTGAAGCTTTCTTT.